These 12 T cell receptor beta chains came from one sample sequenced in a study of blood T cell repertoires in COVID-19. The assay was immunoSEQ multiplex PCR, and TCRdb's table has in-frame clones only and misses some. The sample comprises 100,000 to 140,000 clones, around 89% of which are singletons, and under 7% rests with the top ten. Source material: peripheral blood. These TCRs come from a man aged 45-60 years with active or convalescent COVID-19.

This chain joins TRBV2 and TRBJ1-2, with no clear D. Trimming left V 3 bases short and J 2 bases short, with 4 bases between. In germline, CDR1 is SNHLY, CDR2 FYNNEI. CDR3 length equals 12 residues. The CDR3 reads CASSEANYGYTF. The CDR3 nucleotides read TGTGCCAGCAGTGAGGCAAACTATGGCTACACCTTC. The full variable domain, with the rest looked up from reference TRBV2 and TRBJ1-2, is EPEVTQTPSHQVTQMGQEVILRCVPISNHLYFYWYRQILGQKVEFLVSFYNNEISEKSEIFDDQFSVERPDGSNFTLKIRSTKLEDSAMYFCASSEANYGYTFGSGTRLTVV.

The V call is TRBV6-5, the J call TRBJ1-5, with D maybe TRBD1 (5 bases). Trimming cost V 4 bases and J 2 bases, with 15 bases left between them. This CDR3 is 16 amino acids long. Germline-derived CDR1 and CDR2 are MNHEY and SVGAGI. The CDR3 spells CASSSDRAQGNQPQHF. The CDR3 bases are TGTGCCAGCAGTTCCGACAGAGCGCAGGGCAATCAGCCCCAGCATTTT.

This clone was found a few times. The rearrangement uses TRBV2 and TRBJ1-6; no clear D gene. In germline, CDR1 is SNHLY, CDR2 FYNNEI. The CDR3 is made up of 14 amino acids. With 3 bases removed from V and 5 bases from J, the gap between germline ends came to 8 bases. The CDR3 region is CASSDWQDNSPLHF. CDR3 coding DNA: TGTGCCAGCAGTGACTGGCAGGATAATTCACCCCTCCACTTT.

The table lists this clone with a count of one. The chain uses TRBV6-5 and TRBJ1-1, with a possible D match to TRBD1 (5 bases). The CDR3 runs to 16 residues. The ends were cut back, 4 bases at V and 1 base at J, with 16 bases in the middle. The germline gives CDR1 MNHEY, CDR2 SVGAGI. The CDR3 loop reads CASSSLGGFENTEAFF. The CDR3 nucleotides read TGTGCCAGCAGTTCCCTCGGGGGGTTCGAGAACACTGAAGCTTTCTTT.

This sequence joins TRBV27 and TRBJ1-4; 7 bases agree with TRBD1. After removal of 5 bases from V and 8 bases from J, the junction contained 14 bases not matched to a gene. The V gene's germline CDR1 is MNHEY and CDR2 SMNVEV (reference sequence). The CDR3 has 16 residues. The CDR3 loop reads CASSPIQGPLGEKLFF. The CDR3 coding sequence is TGTGCCAGCAGTCCGATACAGGGGCCTCTCGGGGAAAAACTGTTTTTT.

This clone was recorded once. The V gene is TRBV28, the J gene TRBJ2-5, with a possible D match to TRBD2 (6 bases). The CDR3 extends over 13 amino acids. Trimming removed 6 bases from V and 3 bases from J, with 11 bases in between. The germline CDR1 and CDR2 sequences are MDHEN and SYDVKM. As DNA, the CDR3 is TGTGCCAGCAGATGGGGGGTCAAAGAGACCCAGTACTTC. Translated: CASRWGVKETQYF.

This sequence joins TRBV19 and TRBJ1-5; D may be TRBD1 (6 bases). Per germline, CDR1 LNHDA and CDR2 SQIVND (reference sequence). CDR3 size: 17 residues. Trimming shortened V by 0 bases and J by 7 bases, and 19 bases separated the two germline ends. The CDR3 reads CASSIDLRGPRGQPQHF. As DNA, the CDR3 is TGTGCCAGTAGTATAGATCTGCGGGGGCCTCGCGGCCAGCCCCAGCATTTT.

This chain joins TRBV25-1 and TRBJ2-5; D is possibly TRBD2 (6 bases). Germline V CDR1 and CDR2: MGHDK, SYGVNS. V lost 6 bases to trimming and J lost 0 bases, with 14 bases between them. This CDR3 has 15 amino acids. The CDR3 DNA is TGTGCCAGCAGCCCAACCCGGGACTACCAAGAGACCCAGTACTTC. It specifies CASSPTRDYQETQYF.

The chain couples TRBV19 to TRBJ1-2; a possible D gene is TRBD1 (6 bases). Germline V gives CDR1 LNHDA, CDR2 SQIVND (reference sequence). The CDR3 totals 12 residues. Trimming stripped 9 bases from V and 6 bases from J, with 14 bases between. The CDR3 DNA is TGTGCCAGCCGGGAGGGGGGAGATGGCTACACCTTC. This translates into CASREGGDGYTF.

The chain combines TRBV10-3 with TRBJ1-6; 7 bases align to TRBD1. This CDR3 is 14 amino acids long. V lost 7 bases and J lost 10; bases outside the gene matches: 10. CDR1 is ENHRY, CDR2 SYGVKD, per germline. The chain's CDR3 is CAITRDRRDSPLHF. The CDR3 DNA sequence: TGTGCCATCACCCGGGACAGAAGGGACTCACCCCTCCACTTT.

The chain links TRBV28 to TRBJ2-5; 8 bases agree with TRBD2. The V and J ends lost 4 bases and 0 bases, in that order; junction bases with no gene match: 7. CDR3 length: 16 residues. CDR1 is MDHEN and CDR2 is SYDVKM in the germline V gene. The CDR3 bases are TGTGCCAGCAGTTCAGACCCCGGGAGGGACCAAGAGACCCAGTACTTC. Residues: CASSSDPGRDQETQYF.

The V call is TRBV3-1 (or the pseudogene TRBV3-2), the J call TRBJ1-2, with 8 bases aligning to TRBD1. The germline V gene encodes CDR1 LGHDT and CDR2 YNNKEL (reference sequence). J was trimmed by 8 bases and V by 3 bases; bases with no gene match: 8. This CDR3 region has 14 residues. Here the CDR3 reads CASSHPSTGEGYTF. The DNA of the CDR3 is TGTGCCAGCAGCCACCCCTCGACAGGGGAAGGCTACACCTTC.